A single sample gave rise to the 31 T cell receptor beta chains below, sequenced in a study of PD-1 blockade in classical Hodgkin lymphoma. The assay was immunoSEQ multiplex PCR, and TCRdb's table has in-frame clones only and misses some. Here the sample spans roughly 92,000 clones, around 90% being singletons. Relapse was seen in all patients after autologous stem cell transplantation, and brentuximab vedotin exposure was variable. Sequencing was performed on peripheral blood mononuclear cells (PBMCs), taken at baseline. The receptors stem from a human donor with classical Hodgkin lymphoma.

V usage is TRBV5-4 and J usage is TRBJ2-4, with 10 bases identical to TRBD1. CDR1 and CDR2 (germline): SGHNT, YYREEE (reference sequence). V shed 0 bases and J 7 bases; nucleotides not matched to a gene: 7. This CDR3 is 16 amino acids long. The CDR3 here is CASSLAGTGALNIQYF. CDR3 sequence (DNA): TGTGCCAGCAGCTTGGCAGGGACAGGGGCGCTGAACATTCAGTACTTC.

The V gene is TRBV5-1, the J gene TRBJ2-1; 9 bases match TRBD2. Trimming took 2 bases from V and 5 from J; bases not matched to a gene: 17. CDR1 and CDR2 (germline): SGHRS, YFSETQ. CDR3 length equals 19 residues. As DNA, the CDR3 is TGCGCCAGCAGCTTAAAACTTAGCGGGAGCATACCTCACCACAATGAGCAGTTCTTC. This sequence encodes CASSLKLSGSIPHHNEQFF.

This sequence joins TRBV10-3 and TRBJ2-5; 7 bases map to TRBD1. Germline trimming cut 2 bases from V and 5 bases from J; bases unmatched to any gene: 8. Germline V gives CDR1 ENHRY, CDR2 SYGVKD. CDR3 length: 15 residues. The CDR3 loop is CAISEERQGDETQYF. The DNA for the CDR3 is TGTGCCATCAGTGAGGAGCGGCAGGGGGACGAGACCCAGTACTTC.

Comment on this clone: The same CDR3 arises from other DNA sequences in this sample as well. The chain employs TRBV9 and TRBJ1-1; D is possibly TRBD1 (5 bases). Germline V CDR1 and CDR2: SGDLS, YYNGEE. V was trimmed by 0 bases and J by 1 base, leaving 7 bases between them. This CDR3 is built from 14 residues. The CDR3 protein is CASSVVGGNTEAFF. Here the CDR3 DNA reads TGTGCCAGCAGCGTAGTGGGGGGGAACACTGAAGCTTTCTTT.

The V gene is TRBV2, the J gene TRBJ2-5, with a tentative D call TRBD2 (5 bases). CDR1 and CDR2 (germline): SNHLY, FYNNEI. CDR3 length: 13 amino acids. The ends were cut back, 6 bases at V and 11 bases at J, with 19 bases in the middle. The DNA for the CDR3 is TGTGCCAGCAGCCCGACGGGAAGTGGGGAGCAGTACTTC. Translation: CASSPTGSGEQYF.

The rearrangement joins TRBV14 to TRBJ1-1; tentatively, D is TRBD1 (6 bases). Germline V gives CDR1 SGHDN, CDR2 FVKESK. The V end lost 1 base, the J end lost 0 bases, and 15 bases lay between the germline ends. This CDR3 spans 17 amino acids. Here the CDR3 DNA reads TGTGCCAGCAGCCAAGGAGCCTCAGGGGAAGTGAACACTGAAGCTTTCTTT. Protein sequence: CASSQGASGEVNTEAFF. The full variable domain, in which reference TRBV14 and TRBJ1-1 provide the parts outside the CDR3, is EAGVTQFPSHSVIEKGQTVTLRCDPISGHDNLYWYRRVMGKEIKFLLHFVKESKQDESGMPNNRFLAERTGGTYSTLKVQPAELEDSGVYFCASSQGASGEVNTEAFFGQGTRLTVV.

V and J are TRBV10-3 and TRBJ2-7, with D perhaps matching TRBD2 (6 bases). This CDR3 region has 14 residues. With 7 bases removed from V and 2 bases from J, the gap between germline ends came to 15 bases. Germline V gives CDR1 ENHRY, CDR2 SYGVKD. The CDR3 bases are TGTGCCATCAATGGCGGGACGGATACCTACGAGCAGTACTTC. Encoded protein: CAINGGTDTYEQYF.

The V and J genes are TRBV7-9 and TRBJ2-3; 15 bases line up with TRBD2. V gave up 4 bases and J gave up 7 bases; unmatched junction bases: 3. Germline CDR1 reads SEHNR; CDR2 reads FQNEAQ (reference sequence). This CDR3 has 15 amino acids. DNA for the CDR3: TGTGCCAGCAGCTGGACTAGCGGGAGGGGAAATACGCAGTATTTT. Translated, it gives CASSWTSGRGNTQYF.

DNA for the CDR3: TGTGCCAGCAGCGACCCCTTGACTAGCGGGATACCTGATACGCAGTATTTT. Amino acid sequence: CASSDPLTSGIPDTQYF. The rearrangement uses TRBV9 and TRBJ2-3; TRBD2 aligns across 11 bases. Germline values: CDR1 SGDLS, CDR2 YYNGEE. Losses at the gene ends were 3 bases for V and 6 bases for J; bases not matched to a gene: 12. The CDR3 contains 17 residues.

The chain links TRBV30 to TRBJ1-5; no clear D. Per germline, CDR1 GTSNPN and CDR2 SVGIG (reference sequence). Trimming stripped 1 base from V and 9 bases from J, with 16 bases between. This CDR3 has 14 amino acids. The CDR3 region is CAWSGGPGLAPQHF. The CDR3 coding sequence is TGTGCCTGGAGTGGAGGTCCGGGGTTGGCGCCCCAGCATTTT.

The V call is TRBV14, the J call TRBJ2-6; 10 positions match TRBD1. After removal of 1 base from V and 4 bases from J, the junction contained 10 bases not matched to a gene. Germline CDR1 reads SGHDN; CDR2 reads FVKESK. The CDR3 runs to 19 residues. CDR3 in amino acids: CASSQVYPGQGSGANVLTF. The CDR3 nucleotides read TGTGCCAGCAGCCAAGTTTATCCGGGACAGGGGTCGGGGGCCAACGTCCTGACTTTC.

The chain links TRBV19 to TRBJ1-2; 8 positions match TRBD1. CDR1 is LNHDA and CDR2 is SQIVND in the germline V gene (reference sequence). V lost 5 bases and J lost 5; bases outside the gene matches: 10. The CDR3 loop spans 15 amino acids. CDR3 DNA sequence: TGTGCCAGTAGTCCACAGGGGGTGGGCTATTATGGCTACACCTTC. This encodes CASSPQGVGYYGYTF.

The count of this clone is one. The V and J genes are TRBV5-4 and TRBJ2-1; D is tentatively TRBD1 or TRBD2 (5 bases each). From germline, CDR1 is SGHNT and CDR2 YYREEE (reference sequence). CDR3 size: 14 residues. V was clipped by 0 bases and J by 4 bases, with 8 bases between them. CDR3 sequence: CASSLAGPYNEQFF. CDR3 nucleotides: TGTGCCAGCAGCTTGGCGGGACCATACAATGAGCAGTTCTTC.

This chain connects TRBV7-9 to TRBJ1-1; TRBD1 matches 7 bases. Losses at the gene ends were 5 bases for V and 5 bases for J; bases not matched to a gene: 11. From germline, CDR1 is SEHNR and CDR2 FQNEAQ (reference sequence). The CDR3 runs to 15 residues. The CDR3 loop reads CASSPMTGRGTEAFF. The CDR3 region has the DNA TGTGCCAGCAGCCCAATGACAGGGAGAGGGACTGAAGCTTTCTTT.

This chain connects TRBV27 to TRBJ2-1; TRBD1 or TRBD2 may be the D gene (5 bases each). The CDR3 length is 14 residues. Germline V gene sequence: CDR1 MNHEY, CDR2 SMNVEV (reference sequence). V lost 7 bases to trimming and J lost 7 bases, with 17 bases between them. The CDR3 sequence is CASTPGWGANEQFF. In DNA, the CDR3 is TGTGCCAGCACCCCAGGGTGGGGAGCGAATGAGCAGTTCTTC.

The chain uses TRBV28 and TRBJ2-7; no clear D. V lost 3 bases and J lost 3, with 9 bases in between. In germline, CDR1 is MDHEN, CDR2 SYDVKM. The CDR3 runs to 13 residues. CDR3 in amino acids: CASSLVSYYEQYF. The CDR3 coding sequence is TGTGCCAGCAGTTTGGTCAGCTACTACGAGCAGTACTTC.

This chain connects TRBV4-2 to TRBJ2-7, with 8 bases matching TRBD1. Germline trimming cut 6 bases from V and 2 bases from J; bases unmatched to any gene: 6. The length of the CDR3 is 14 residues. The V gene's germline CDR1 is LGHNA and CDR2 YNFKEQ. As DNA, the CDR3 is TGTGCCAGCAGGCGGACAGGGAGCGCCTACGAGCAGTACTTC. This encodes CASRRTGSAYEQYF.

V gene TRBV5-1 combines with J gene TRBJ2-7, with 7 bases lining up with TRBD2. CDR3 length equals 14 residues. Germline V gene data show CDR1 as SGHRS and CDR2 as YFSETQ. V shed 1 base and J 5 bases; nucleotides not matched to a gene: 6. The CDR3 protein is CASSLRREGDEQYF. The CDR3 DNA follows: TGCGCCAGCAGCTTGCGCAGGGAGGGCGACGAGCAGTACTTC.

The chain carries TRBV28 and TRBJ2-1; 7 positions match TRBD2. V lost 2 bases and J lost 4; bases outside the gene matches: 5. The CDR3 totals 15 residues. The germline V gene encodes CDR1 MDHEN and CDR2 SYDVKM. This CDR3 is CASSLTGRTYNEQFF. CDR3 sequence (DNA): TGTGCCAGCAGTTTAACCGGGAGGACATACAATGAGCAGTTCTTC.

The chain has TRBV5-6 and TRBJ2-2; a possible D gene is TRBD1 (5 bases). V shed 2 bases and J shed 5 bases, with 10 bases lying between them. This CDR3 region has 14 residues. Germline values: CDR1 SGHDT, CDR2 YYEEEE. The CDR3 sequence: CASSLLGHTGELFF. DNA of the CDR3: TGTGCCAGCAGCTTATTAGGACATACCGGGGAGCTGTTTTTT.

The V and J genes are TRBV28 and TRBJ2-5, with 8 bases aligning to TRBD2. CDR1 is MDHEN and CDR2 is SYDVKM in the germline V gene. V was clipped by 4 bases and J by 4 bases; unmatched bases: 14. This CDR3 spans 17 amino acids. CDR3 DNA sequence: TGTGCCAGCAGTTCCCCGGGGGGTTGGACTAGCCGAGAGACCCAGTACTTC. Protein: CASSSPGGWTSRETQYF.

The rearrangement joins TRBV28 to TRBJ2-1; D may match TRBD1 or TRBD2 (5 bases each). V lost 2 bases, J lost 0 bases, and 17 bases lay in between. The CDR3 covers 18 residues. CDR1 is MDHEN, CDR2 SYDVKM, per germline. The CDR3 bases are TGTGCCAGCAGTTTAGTGGGGGTGAGGGAGAGCTCCTACAATGAGCAGTTCTTC. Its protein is CASSLVGVRESSYNEQFF.

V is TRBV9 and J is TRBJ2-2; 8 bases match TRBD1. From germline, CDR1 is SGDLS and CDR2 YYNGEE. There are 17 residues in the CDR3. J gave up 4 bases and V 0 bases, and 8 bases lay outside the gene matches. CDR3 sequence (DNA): TGTGCCAGCAGCGTAGGGTCGCAGGGGGCAGTCACCGGGGAGCTGTTTTTT. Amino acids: CASSVGSQGAVTGELFF.

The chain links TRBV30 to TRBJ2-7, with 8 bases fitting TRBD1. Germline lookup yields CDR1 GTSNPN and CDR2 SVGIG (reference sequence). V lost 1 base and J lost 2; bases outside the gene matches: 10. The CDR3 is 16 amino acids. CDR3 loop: CAWSAKDRGTPYEQYF. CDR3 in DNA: TGTGCCTGGAGTGCAAAAGACAGGGGTACCCCCTACGAGCAGTACTTC.

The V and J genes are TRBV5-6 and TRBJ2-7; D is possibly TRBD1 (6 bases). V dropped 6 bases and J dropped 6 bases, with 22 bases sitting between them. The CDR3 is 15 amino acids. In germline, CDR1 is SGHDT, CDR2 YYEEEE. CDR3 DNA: TGTGCCAGCACCCGAGAGAGACAGGATTTCGCCGAGCAGTACTTC. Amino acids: CASTRERQDFAEQYF.

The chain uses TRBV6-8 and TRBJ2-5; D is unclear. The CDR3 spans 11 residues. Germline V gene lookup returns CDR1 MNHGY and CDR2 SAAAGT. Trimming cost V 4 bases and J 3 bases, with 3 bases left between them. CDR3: CASSLEETQYF. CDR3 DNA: TGTGCCAGCAGTTTAGAAGAGACCCAGTACTTC.

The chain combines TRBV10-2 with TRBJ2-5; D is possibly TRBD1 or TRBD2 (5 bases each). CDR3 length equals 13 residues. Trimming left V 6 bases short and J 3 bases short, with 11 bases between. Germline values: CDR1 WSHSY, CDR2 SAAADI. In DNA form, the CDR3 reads TGCGCCAGCAGGGGGGTCGGGAAAGAGACCCAGTACTTC. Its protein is CASRGVGKETQYF.

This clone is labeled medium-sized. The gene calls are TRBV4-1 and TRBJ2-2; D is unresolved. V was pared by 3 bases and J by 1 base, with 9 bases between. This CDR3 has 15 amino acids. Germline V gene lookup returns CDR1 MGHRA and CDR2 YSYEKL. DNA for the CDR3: TGCGCCAGCAGCCATCTCTTTAGGAACACCGGGGAGCTGTTTTTT. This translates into CASSHLFRNTGELFF.

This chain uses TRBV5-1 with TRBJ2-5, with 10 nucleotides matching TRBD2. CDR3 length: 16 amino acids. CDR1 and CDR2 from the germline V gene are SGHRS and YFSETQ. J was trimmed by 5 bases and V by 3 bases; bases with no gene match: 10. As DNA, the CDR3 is TGCGCCAGCAGCTGGACTAGCGGAACGGGGGGGGAGACCCAGTACTTC. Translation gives CASSWTSGTGGETQYF.

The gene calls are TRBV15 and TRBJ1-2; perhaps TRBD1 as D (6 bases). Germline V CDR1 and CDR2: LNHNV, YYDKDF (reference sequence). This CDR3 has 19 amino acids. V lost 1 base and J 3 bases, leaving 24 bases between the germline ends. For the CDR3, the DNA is TGTGCCACCAGCAGAGGTCCCCTGGACAGCGCTAAGGGGCACTATGGCTACACCTTC. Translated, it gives CATSRGPLDSAKGHYGYTF.

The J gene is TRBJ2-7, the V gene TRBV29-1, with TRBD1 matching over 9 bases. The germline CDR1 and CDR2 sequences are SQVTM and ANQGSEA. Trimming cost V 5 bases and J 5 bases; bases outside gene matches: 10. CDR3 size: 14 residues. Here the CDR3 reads CSVRGQGISHEQYF. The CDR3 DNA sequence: TGCAGCGTTCGTGGACAGGGGATCAGCCACGAGCAGTACTTC.